Listed below are T cell receptor beta chains from one sample, sequenced in a study of blood T cell repertoires in COVID-19. Some clones are missing from TCRdb's copy, which holds only in-frame ones; the method was immunoSEQ multiplex PCR. The table lists tens of thousands of clones, around nine tenths of them singletons. The sequenced sample consisted of peripheral blood. These receptors originate from a human donor with active COVID-19. The donor label of this sample is uncertain. Both conserved end residues are part of each CDR3. A D gene is named only where the DNA matches it firmly. Only part of the rows carry a size: once, few, many, or a class if the clone is expanded.

V	J	D	size	DNA	CDR3
TRBV19	TRBJ2-3	TRBD1	NA	TGTGCCAGTAGGTCCCGGGACAGGGGTACAGATACGCAGTATTTT	CASRSRDRGTDTQYF
TRBV5-1	TRBJ1-1	NA	NA	TGCGCCAGCAGCTTACAGGGTTCGGGGAACACTGAAGCTTTCTTT	CASSLQGSGNTEAFF
TRBV29-1	TRBJ2-3	NA	NA	TGCAGCGCCCCGGGACTCCCACTTGTGGATACGCAGTATTTT	CSAPGLPLVDTQYF
TRBV30	TRBJ2-7	TRBD1	once	TGTGCCTTCGACGGGGACAGGGGGGCCGAGCAGTACTTC	CAFDGDRGAEQYF
TRBV29-1	TRBJ1-1	TRBD1	NA	TGCAGCGTTGGACAGGGGGTGGGAAGCACTGAAGCTTTCTTT	CSVGQGVGSTEAFF
TRBV12-3/TRBV12-4	TRBJ1-2	NA	few	TGTGCCAGCAGTTCCGGGACATACAACGGCTACACCTTC	CASSSGTYNGYTF
TRBV5-3	TRBJ2-2	NA	NA	TGTGCCAGATACCCCCCTCGGGGGTGGTGCGCGAACACCGGGGAGCTGTTTTTT	CARYPPRGWCANTGELFF
TRBV19	TRBJ1-5	NA	few	TGTGCCACCAAGGGGGGGGAGAATAGCAATCAGCCCCAGCATTTT	CATKGGENSNQPQHF
TRBV5-1	TRBJ2-6	NA	NA	TGCGCCAGCAGCTTGGCGGTTAACTCTGGGGCCAACGTCCTGACTTTC	CASSLAVNSGANVLTF
TRBV4-1	TRBJ2-3	TRBD2	NA	TGCGCCAGCTTCCCGGGACTAGCGGGACTTTTTTCTAGCACAGATACGCAGTATTTT	CASFPGLAGLFSSTDTQYF
TRBV10-3	TRBJ2-7	TRBD1	NA	TGTGCCATCAGTGAGTCCATGACAGGGTCCTACGAGCAGTACTTC	CAISESMTGSYEQYF
TRBV4-1	TRBJ2-2	TRBD1	NA	TGCGCCAGCAGCCAAATGACAGGGGGCTACGGGGAGCTGTTTTTT	CASSQMTGGYGELFF
TRBV7-8	TRBJ1-1	TRBD1	NA	TGTGCCAGCAGCTCCTACAGGGGTCCGAACACTGAAGCTTTCTTT	CASSSYRGPNTEAFF
TRBV29-1	TRBJ2-3	TRBD2	NA	TGCAGCGTTCGGACTAGCGGCACAGATACGCAGTATTTT	CSVRTSGTDTQYF
TRBV28	TRBJ2-7	TRBD2	NA	TGTGCCAGCAGTTTATCCCACCCGGGACTAAACGAGCAGTACTTC	CASSLSHPGLNEQYF
TRBV6-1	TRBJ2-1	NA	NA	TGTGCCAGCAGTGAACCAGCTAGCAACTCCTACAATGAGCAGTTCTTC	CASSEPASNSYNEQFF
TRBV5-1	TRBJ2-7	NA	NA	TGCGCCAGCAGCTTGGGCGGGGAAACCTACGAGCAGTACTTC	CASSLGGETYEQYF
TRBV18	TRBJ2-7	NA	NA	TGTGCCAGCTCACCAGGGTCAGGAGGTGATGTCGAGCAGTACTTC	CASSPGSGGDVEQYF
TRBV10-2	TRBJ1-1	TRBD1	NA	TGCGCCAGCAGTGAACGAGGGGGCGCAAGCACTGAAGCTTTCTTT	CASSERGGASTEAFF
TRBV7-9	TRBJ2-3	TRBD2	NA	TGTGCCAGCAGCCCCCAGAGGGCTACGGGAGGGGTTGATACGCAGTATTTT	CASSPQRATGGVDTQYF
TRBV11-2	TRBJ2-7	NA	once	TGTGCCAGCAGCTTATCCCCAGGTAACAACGAGCAGTACTTC	CASSLSPGNNEQYF
TRBV30	TRBJ1-5	NA	NA	TGTGCCTGGAGTGTAAAGGGCGGGAGCAATCAGCCCCAGCATTTT	CAWSVKGGSNQPQHF
TRBV11-3	TRBJ2-2	TRBD1	NA	TGTGCCAGCAGCTTTGACAGGGATACCGGGGAGCTGTTTTTT	CASSFDRDTGELFF
TRBV6-5	TRBJ1-1	NA	NA	TGTGCCAGCAGTTACTCCGCGGTTATCGACACTGAAGCTTTCTTT	CASSYSAVIDTEAFF
TRBV21-1	TRBJ1-6	NA	NA	TGTGCCAGCAGCACCACAGGGGCGGGGGGGTCACCCCTCCACTTT	CASSTTGAGGSPLHF
TRBV7-9	TRBJ2-1	TRBD2	NA	TGTGCCAGCAGCCCCCGGCGGGGGGCCTACAATGAGCAGTTCTTC	CASSPRRGAYNEQFF
TRBV7-9	TRBJ2-7	TRBD2	NA	TGTGCCAGCAGTCCAACTAGCGCCGGCGAGCAGTACTTC	CASSPTSAGEQYF
TRBV12-3/TRBV12-4	TRBJ2-5	NA	NA	TGTGCCAGCAGTTTTCAGATCCAAGAGACCCAGTACTTC	CASSFQIQETQYF
TRBV24-1	TRBJ1-5	TRBD1	NA	TGTGCCACCAGTGAGCGGACAGGGGCAGGGCCCCAGCATTTT	CATSERTGAGPQHF
TRBV11-3	TRBJ2-3	NA	NA	TGTGCCAGCAGCCCGGGGGACACAGATACGCAGTATTTT	CASSPGDTDTQYF
TRBV11-2	TRBJ2-5	TRBD1	NA	TGTGCCAGCAGCACTGGGACAGGGAAGCAAGAGACCCAGTACTTC	CASSTGTGKQETQYF
TRBV28	TRBJ1-5	NA	NA	TGTGCCAGCAGTTTAGATACGGGACACATAAGGACCCAGCATTTT	CASSLDTGHIRTQHF
TRBV19	TRBJ2-7	TRBD2	NA	TGTGCCAGTAGTACTCCGGGACTAGCGGGACCATCCTCCTACGAGCAGTACTTC	CASSTPGLAGPSSYEQYF
TRBV3-1/TRBV3-2	TRBJ1-1	NA	NA	TGTGCCAGCAGCTCGCGGACAGTTACGAACACTGAAGCTTTCTTT	CASSSRTVTNTEAFF
TRBV11-2	TRBJ2-2	NA	NA	TGTGCCAGCAGCCCGACTCCAAACACCGGGGAGCTGTTTTTT	CASSPTPNTGELFF
TRBV24-1	TRBJ2-7	TRBD1	NA	TGTGCCACCAGTGCTCACGGGACAGGGGGGTTCGAGCAGTACTTC	CATSAHGTGGFEQYF
TRBV12-3/TRBV12-4	TRBJ1-5	NA	NA	TGTGCCAGCAGTTATGCCCGGCAGCCCCAGCATTTT	CASSYARQPQHF
TRBV7-2	TRBJ2-5	NA	NA	TGTGCCAGCAGCTTAGATGTGCCGTCCGGGGAGACCCAGTACTTC	CASSLDVPSGETQYF
TRBV7-8	TRBJ2-7	TRBD2	NA	TGTGCCAGCAGCGTATATTCTAGCGGGAGCTCCTACGAGCAGTACTTC	CASSVYSSGSSYEQYF
TRBV6-6	TRBJ1-6	NA	NA	TGTGCCAGCAGTACCAGGGGCGGTCCTAATTCACCCCTCCACTTT	CASSTRGGPNSPLHF
TRBV2	TRBJ2-2	TRBD2	NA	TGTGCCAGCCTTTCTAGCGGCAAGAACACCGGGGAGCTGTTTTTT	CASLSSGKNTGELFF
TRBV6-5	TRBJ2-7	TRBD1	NA	TGTGCCAGCAGCCCGGGACAGCCCTACGAGCAGTACTTC	CASSPGQPYEQYF
TRBV7-6	TRBJ2-7	NA	NA	TGTGCCAGCAGCTTTTTTAGTTACAGATATAGCTCCTACGAGCAGTACTTC	CASSFFSYRYSSYEQYF